A selection of T cell receptor beta chains follows, all from one sample in a study of early T cells in non-severe SARS-CoV-2 infection. One entry per CDR3 protein, called by TCRdb with MiXCR from the 5' RACE reads. The sample has around 67,000 distinct CDR3 sequences, roughly an eighth seen once. The sequenced sample was whole blood. All receptors derive from an adult who was a healthcare worker with PCR-confirmed SARS-CoV-2 infection or an uninfected control (not recorded which). Both conserved end residues are part of each CDR3.

TRBJ2-7,TRBV18,CASSPDGDREQYF
TRBJ2-2,TRBV11-2,CASNPGGPVRELFF
TRBJ1-5,TRBV6-2/TRBV6-3,CASRIGTVNQPQHF
TRBJ2-1,TRBV20-1,CSAREVSGTGHEQFF
TRBJ2-7,TRBV29-1,CSVAPGPYEQYF
TRBJ2-7,TRBV6-5,CASTDPRDGEQYF
TRBJ2-4,TRBV28,CASSLRESGKNIQYF
TRBJ2-5,TRBV28,CASSFAASQETQYF
TRBJ1-6,TRBV30,CAWSLGSPLHF
TRBJ2-1,TRBV7-2,CASSRGPAWDNEQFF